This TCR beta chain is from a study of blood T cell repertoires in COVID-19. Study information: Sources were T cells, B-cell-depleted T cells, or PBMCs; the material itself was cDNA or gDNA.

Repertoires were generated with immunoSEQ multiplex PCR, while TCRdb's copy carries only in-frame clones and drops some. The top ten clones hold about 2% of a sample with about 240,000 clones, roughly four fifths of them seen once. The CDR3 has 16 residues. The germline gives CDR1 MDHEN, CDR2 SYDVKM. The V end was cut by 5 bases, the J end by 4 bases, with 17 bases between. The J gene is TRBJ1-4, the V gene TRBV28; D is possibly TRBD1 (6 bases). The sequence was collected from a man aged 25 to 45 who had recovered from COVID-19. Specimen: peripheral blood. The chain's CDR3 is CASSGGVDSYNEKLFF. The CDR3 region has the DNA TGTGCCAGCAGTGGGGGTGTGGACAGCTATAATGAAAAACTGTTTTTT.